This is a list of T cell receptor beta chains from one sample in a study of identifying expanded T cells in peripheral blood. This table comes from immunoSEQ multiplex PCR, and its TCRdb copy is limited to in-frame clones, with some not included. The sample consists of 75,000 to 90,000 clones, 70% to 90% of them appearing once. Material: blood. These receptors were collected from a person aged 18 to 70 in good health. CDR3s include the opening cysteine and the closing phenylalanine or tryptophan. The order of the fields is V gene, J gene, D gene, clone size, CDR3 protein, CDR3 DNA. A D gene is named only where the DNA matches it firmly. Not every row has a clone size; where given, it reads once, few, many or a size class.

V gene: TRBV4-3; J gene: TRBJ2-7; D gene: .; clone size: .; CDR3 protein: CASSQVDGSYEQYF; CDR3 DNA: TGCGCCAGCAGCCAAGTAGACGGTTCCTACGAGCAGTACTTC
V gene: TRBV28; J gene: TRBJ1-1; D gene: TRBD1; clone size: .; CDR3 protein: CASSFRGPEAFF; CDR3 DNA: TGTGCCAGCAGCTTCAGGGGGCCTGAAGCTTTCTTT
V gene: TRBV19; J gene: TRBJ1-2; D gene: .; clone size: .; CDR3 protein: CASSFWDDLDIRHGYTF; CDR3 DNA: TGTGCCAGTAGTTTCTGGGATGACCTTGATATTAGGCATGGCTACACCTTC
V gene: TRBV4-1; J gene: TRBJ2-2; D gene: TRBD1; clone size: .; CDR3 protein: CASSPSPGQGGSGELFF; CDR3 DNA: TGCGCCAGCAGCCCTTCACCGGGACAGGGGGGGTCCGGGGAGCTGTTTTTT
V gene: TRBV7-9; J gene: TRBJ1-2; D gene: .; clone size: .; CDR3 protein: CASSQDGQYGYTF; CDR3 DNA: TGTGCCAGCAGCCAGGACGGTCAGTATGGCTACACCTTC
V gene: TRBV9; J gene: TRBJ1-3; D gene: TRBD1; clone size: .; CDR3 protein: CASSFGQGAFMSGNTIYF; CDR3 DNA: TGTGCCAGCAGCTTTGGACAGGGGGCTTTTATGTCTGGAAACACCATATATTTT
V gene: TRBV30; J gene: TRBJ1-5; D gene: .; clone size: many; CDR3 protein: CAWSAGGDQPQHF; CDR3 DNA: TGTGCCTGGAGTGCCGGGGGAGATCAGCCCCAGCATTTT
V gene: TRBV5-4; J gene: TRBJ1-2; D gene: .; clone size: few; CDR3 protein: CASSTRGGYTF; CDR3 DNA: TGTGCCAGCAGCACCAGGGGTGGCTACACCTTC
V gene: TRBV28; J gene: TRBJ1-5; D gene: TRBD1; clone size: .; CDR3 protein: CASSDNRGGNQPQHF; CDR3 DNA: TGTGCCAGCAGTGACAACAGGGGAGGCAATCAGCCCCAGCATTTT
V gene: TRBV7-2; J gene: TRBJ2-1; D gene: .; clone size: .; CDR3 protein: CASSLAGFPEQFF; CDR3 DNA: TGTGCCAGCAGCCTAGCCGGGTTTCCGGAGCAGTTCTTC
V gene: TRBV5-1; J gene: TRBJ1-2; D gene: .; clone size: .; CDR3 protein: CASSRDNYGYTF; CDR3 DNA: TGCGCCAGCAGCAGAGACAACTATGGCTACACCTTC
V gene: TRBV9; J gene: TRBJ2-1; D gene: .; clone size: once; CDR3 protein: CASSVGASDNEQFF; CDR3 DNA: TGTGCCAGCAGCGTAGGGGCTAGCGACAATGAGCAGTTCTTC
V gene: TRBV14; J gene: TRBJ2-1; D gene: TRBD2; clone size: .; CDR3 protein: CASSQRGVAMREDEQFF; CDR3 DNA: TGTGCCAGCAGCCAACGGGGGGTAGCTATGAGGGAAGATGAGCAGTTCTTC
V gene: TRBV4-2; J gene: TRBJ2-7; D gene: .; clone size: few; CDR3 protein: CASSQATLAFYEQYF; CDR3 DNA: TGTGCCAGCAGCCAAGCCACGTTGGCTTTCTACGAGCAGTACTTC
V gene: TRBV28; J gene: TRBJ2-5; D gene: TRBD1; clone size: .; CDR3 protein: CASSSHRGRETQYF; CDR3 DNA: TGTGCCAGCAGTTCGCACAGGGGGCGCGAGACCCAGTACTTC
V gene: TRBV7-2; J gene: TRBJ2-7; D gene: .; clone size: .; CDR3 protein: CASSLGPAGWSYEQYF; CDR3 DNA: TGTGCCAGCAGCTTAGGCCCCGCGGGTTGGTCCTACGAGCAGTACTTC
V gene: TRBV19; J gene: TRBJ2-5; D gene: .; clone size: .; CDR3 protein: CASSMGHKETQYF; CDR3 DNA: TGTGCCAGTAGTATGGGGCATAAGGAGACCCAGTACTTC
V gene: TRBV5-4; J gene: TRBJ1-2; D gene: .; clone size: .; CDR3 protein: CASSLEEGGYTF; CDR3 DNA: TGTGCCAGCAGCTTGGAAGAGGGTGGCTACACCTTC
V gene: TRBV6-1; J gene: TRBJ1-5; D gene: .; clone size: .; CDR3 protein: CASSEGGGGGQPQHF; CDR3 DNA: TGTGCCAGCAGTGAAGGCGGGGGGGGAGGTCAGCCCCAGCATTTT
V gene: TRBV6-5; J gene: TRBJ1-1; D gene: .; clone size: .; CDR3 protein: CASRRNTEAFF; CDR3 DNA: TGTGCCAGCAGGAGGAACACTGAAGCTTTCTTT
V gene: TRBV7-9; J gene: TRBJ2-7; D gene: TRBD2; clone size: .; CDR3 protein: CASSPTSSGRANEQYF; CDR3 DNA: TGTGCCAGCAGTCCGACATCTAGCGGGAGGGCCAATGAGCAGTACTTC
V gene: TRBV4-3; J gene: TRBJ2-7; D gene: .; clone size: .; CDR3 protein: CASSQGSRGSYEQYF; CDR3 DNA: TGCGCCAGCAGCCAAGGATCCCGGGGATCCTACGAGCAGTACTTC
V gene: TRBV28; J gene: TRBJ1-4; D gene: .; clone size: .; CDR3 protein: CASSPGSIRGKLFF; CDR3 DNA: TGTGCCAGCAGCCCCGGGTCCATACGCGGAAAACTGTTTTTT
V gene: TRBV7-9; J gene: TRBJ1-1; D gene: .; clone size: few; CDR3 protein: CASSRGDTEAFF; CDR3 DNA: TGTGCCAGCAGCCGCGGGGACACTGAAGCTTTCTTT